These 2 T cell receptor beta chains came from one sample sequenced in a study of blood T cell repertoires in COVID-19. Sequenced by immunoSEQ multiplex PCR; TCRdb stores in-frame clones only, minus some. The table has tens of thousands of clones, around 80% seen once; the top ten hold 5.5% to 7.5%. Sequencing used peripheral blood. All receptors come from a man between 50 and 59 years old with active or convalescent COVID-19.

The chain combines TRBV5-1 with TRBJ2-1, with D tentatively TRBD1 (6 bases). The CDR3 has 14 amino acids. The V gene's germline CDR1 is SGHRS and CDR2 YFSETQ. V lost 4 bases and J 3 bases, leaving 11 bases between the germline ends. For the CDR3, the DNA is TGCGCCAGCAGCCCTGGACAGCGCTACAATGAGCAGTTCTTC. Translated, it gives CASSPGQRYNEQFF.

The rearrangement links TRBV19 to TRBJ2-2, with TRBD2 matching over 9 bases. Losses at the gene ends were 9 bases for V and 5 bases for J; bases not matched to a gene: 28. This CDR3 is 21 amino acids long. Germline values: CDR1 LNHDA, CDR2 SQIVND (reference sequence). The CDR3 sequence: CARAQRPAGSSGELGTGELFF. CDR3 DNA: TGTGCCAGAGCTCAAAGACCGGCGGGGTCTAGCGGGGAATTAGGGACCGGGGAGCTGTTTTTT.